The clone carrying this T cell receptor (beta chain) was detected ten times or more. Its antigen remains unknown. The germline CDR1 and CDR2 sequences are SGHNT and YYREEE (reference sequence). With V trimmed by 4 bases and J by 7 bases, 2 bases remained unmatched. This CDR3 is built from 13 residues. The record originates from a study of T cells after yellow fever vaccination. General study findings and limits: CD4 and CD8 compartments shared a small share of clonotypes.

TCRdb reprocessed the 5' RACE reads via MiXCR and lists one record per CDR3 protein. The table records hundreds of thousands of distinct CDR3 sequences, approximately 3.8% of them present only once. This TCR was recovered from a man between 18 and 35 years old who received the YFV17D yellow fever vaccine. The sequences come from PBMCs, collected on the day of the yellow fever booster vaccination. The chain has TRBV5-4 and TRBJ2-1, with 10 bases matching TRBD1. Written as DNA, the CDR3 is TGTGCCAGCAGCCGGACAGGGGGAAATGAGCAGTTCTTC. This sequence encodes CASSRTGGNEQFF.